The 10 T cell receptor beta chains presented below share a single source sample, sequenced in a study of regulatory T cells in long-lasting Graves disease. Building of the TCR beta libraries involved iRepertoire HTBI primers and Arm-PCR of CDR3 regions. Via MiXCR, TCRdb re-called the multiplex PCR reads, giving one row per CDR3 protein. Here the sample spans fewer than 600,000 distinct CDR3 sequences, 22% being singletons. Time point given: persistent/refractory GD, antithyroid drugs over 5 years with positive TRAb. After RNA was extracted from PBMCs, the TCR library was made from it. Sequenced here: peripheral blood mononuclear cells (PBMCs), sampled when the disease was refractory, from a patient treated with antithyroid drugs. These receptors came from a female donor with Graves disease.

CDR3: CSSTGTGDTQYF. CDR3 coding DNA: TGCAGCTCGACAGGGACGGGAGATACGCAGTATTTT. The gene calls are TRBV29-1 and TRBJ2-3; 7 bases match TRBD1. The germline gives CDR1 SQVTM, CDR2 ANQGSEA. This CDR3 is 12 amino acids long. With V trimmed by 8 bases and J by 5 bases, 7 bases remained unmatched.

This clonotype has only a few counts. The V call is TRBV7-2, the J call TRBJ1-5; 9 bases line up with TRBD1. The CDR3 consists of 15 residues. The V gene's germline CDR1 is SGHTA and CDR2 FQGNSA. The V gene end was trimmed by 5 bases and the J gene end by 3 bases; junction bases not matched to a gene: 5. The CDR3 DNA reads TGTGCCAGCAGCCCGGACAGGGGTAACAATCAGCCCCAGCATTTT. This translates into CASSPDRGNNQPQHF.

In the case of this clonotype: This may be a read error: a much more frequent sequence differs by one nucleotide. CDR3 in DNA: TGTGCCAGCAGATTGCGGAGAGGGCCATATAGTTCACCCCTCCACTTT. Protein product: CASRLRRGPYSSPLHF. The chain joins TRBV28 to TRBJ1-6; D uncertain. The CDR3 runs 16 residues. CDR1 and CDR2 from the germline V gene are MDHEN and SYDVKM.

This clonotype was observed at least ten times. V usage is TRBV11-2 and J usage is TRBJ2-5; 10 bases map to TRBD2. Looked up from germline, CDR1 is SGHAT and CDR2 is FQNNGV. V trimming: 6 bases; J trimming: 5 bases; junction bases outside the gene matches: 9. The CDR3 spans 15 residues. The CDR3 reads CASRRGTSEEETQYF. In nucleotides, the CDR3 is TGTGCCAGCAGACGCGGGACTAGCGAGGAGGAGACCCAGTACTTC.

Ten or more counts support this clonotype. This chain's CDR3 is CATLKGATNEKLFF. The CDR3 DNA reads TGTGCCACGCTTAAAGGGGCAACTAATGAAAAACTGTTTTTT. V usage is TRBV28 and J usage is TRBJ1-4, with D possibly matching TRBD1 (5 bases). V dropped 10 bases and J dropped 0 bases, with 12 bases sitting between them. Germline CDR1 and CDR2: MDHEN and SYDVKM. This CDR3 has 14 amino acids.

This clonotype was detected only a few times. The V gene is TRBV7-3, the J gene TRBJ1-1; 7 positions agree with TRBD1. This CDR3 has 14 residues. V was pared by 4 bases and J by 6 bases, with 8 bases of the junction left unmatched. Germline V gene sequence: CDR1 SGHTA, CDR2 FQGTGA. CDR3 in amino acids: CASSSQGGPAEAFF. DNA of the CDR3: TGTGCCAGCAGCTCCCAGGGGGGGCCCGCTGAAGCTTTCTTT.

This clonotype showed up many times. The chain is built from TRBV7-2 and TRBJ2-6, with D uncertain. Germline-derived CDR1 and CDR2 are SGHTA and FQGNSA. The CDR3 contains 15 residues. The V end was cut by 1 base, the J end by 0 bases, with 4 bases between. The CDR3 sequence: CASSLGPSGANVLTF. The CDR3 bases are TGTGCCAGCAGCTTAGGACCCTCTGGGGCCAACGTCCTGACTTTC.

This clonotype showed up just a few times. The chain is built from TRBV6-1 and TRBJ2-7; D is unresolved. CDR3 size: 15 residues. Germline V gives CDR1 MNHNS, CDR2 SASEGT. V was trimmed by 4 bases and J by 0 bases, leaving 13 bases between them. The CDR3 bases are TGTGCCAGCAGTGGACTGACGGAGAGCTCCTACGAGCAGTACTTC. Residues: CASSGLTESSYEQYF.

This clonotype was recorded many times. This chain uses TRBV6-5 with TRBJ2-7; D gene ambiguous. The CDR3 spans 13 residues. Trimming left V 4 bases short and J 2 bases short, with 9 bases between. Germline loops: CDR1 MNHEY, CDR2 SVGAGI. The CDR3 DNA is TGTGCCAGCAGTTTATCAGCTACCTACGAGCAGTACTTC. The encoded protein is CASSLSATYEQYF.

The chain recombines TRBV29-1 with TRBJ2-2; no clear D gene. The V end was cut by 6 bases, the J end by 6 bases, with 11 bases between. This CDR3 is 12 amino acids long. Per germline, CDR1 SQVTM and CDR2 ANQGSEA. Here the CDR3 DNA reads TGCAGCGTGGTTAGACCTTCCGGGGAGCTGTTTTTT. Amino acid sequence: CSVVRPSGELFF.